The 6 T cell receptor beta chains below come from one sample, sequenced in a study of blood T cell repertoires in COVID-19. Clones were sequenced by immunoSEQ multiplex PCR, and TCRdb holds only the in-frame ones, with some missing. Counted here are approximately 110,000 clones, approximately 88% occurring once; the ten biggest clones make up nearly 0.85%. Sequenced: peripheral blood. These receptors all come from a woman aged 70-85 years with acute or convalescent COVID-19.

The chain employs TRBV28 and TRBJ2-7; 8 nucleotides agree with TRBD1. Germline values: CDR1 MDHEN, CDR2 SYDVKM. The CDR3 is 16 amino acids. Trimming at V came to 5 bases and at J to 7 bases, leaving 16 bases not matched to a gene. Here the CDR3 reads CASSPIPDRGTREQYF. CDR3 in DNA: TGTGCCAGCAGTCCCATACCCGACAGGGGAACGAGGGAGCAGTACTTC.

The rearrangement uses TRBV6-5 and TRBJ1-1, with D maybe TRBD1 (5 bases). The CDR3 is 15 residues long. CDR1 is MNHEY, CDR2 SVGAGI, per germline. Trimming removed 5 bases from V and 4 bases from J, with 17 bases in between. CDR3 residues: CASSPRTDGGTEAFF. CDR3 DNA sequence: TGTGCCAGCAGTCCCAGGACGGACGGGGGCACTGAAGCTTTCTTT.

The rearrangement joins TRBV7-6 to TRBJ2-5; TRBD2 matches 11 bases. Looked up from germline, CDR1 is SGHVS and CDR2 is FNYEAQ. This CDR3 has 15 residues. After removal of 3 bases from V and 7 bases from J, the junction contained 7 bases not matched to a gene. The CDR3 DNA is TGTGCCAGCAGCTTTGGGACTAGCGGCTCTGGGACCCAGTACTTC. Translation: CASSFGTSGSGTQYF.

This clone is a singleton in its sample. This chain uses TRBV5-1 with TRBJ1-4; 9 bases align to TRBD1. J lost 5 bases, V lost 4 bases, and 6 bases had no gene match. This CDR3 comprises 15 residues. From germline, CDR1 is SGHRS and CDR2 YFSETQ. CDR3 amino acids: CASSVAGTGNEKLFF. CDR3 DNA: TGCGCCAGCAGCGTGGCCGGGACAGGGAATGAAAAACTGTTTTTT.

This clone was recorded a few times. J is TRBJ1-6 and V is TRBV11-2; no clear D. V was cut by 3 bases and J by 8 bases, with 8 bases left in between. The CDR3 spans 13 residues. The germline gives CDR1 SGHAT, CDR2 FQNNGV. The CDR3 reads CASSLVVDSPLHF. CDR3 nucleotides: TGTGCCAGCAGCTTGGTTGTAGATTCACCCCTCCACTTT.

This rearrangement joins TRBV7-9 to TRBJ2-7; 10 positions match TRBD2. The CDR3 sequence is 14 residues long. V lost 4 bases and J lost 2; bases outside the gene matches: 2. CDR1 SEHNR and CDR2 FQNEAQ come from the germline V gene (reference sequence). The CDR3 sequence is CASSSSGGAYEQYF. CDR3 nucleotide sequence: TGTGCCAGCAGCTCGAGCGGGGGGGCCTACGAGCAGTACTTC.